This T cell receptor beta chain was captured by sequencing in a study of blood T cell repertoires in COVID-19. For the study at large: From T cells, B-cell-depleted T cells, or PBMCs came the material, which was cDNA or gDNA.

Two negative PCRs, clearance, or symptom resolution were required of recovered Cohort 3 donors. Authors' analysis steps: Using reference gene primer amplification, nucleated cell counts were estimated. Some clones are missing from TCRdb's copy, which holds only in-frame ones; the method was immunoSEQ multiplex PCR. That table gives V, J and clone size, and the DNA gave D and trimming. The sample consists of fewer than 450,000 clones, 90% of them appearing once. Trimming removed 4 bases at V and 0 bases at J, with 7 bases between. Germline lookup yields CDR1 LNHDA and CDR2 SQIVND (reference sequence). The CDR3 is 15 amino acids.

The chain links TRBV19 to TRBJ1-6; no definite D call. This clonotype was obtained from a man aged 18 to 30 who had recovered from COVID-19. The sample was PBMCs or T cells enriched from blood (not recorded which). The CDR3 DNA is TGTGCCAGTAGTACGGGGAGCTCCTATAATTCACCCCTCCACTTT. Translated: CASSTGSSYNSPLHF.